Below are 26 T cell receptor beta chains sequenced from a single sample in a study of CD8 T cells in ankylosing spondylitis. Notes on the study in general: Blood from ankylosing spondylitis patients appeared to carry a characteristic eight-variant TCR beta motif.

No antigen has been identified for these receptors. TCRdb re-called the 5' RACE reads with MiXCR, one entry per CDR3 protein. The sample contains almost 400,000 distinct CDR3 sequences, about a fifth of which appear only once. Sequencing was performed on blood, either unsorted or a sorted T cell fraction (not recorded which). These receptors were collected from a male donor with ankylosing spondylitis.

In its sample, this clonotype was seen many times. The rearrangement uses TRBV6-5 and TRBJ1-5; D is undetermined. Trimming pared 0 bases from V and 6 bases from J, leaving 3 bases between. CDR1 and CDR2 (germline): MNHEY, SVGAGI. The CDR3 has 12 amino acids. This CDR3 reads CASSYSGQPQHF. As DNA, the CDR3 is TGTGCCAGCAGTTACTCGGGTCAGCCCCAGCATTTT.

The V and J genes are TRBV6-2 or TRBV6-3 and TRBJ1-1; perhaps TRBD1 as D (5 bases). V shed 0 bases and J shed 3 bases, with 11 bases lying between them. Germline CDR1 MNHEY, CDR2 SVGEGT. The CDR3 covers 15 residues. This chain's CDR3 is CASSYSLGDDTEAFF. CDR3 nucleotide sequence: TGTGCCAGCAGTTACTCGCTGGGGGACGACACTGAAGCTTTCTTT.

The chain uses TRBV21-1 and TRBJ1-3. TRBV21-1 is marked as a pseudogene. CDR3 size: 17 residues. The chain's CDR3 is CASSTLRPCHSGNTIYF. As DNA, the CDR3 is TGTGCCAGCAGCACACTGAGGCCCTGCCACTCTGGAAACACCATATATTTT.

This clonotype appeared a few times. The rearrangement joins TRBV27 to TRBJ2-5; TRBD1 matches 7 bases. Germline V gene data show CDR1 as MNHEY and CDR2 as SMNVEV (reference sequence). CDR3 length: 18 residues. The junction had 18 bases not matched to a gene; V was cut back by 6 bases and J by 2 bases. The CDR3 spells CASRPNPKTGSTQETQYF. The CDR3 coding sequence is TGTGCCAGCAGACCTAACCCAAAGACAGGGAGCACTCAAGAGACCCAGTACTTC.

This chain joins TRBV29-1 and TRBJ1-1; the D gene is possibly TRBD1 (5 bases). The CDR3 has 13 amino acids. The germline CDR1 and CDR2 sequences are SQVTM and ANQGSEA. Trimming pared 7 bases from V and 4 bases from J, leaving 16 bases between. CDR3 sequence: CSAEDTQGTEAFF. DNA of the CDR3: TGCAGCGCTGAGGACACCCAAGGCACTGAAGCTTTCTTT.

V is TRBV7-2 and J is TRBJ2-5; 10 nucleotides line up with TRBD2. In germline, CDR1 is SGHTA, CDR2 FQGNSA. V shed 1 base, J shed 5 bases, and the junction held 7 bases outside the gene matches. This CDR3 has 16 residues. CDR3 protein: CASSLGPTSGRETQYF. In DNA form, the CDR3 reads TGTGCCAGCAGCTTAGGCCCGACTAGCGGGCGGGAGACCCAGTACTTC.

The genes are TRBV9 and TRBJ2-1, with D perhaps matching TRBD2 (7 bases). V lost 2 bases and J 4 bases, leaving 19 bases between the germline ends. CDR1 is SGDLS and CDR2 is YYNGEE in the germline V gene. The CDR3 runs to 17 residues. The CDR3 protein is CASSVDLGRGGYNEQFF. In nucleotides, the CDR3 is TGTGCCAGCAGCGTGGACTTGGGGAGGGGGGGATACAATGAGCAGTTCTTC.

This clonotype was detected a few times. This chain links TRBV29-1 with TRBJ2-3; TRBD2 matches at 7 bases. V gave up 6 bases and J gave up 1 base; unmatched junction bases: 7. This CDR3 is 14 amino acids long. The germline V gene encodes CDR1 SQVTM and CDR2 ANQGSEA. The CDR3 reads CSVGGTTGTDTQYF. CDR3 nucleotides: TGCAGCGTGGGAGGGACTACCGGCACAGATACGCAGTATTTT.

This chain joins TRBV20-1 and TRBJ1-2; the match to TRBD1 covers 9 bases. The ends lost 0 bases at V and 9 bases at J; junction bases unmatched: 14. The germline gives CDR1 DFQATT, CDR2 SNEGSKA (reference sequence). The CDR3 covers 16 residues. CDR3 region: CSARDHRTGGQGSYTF. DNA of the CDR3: TGCAGTGCTAGAGATCATCGGACCGGAGGACAGGGGAGCTACACCTTC.

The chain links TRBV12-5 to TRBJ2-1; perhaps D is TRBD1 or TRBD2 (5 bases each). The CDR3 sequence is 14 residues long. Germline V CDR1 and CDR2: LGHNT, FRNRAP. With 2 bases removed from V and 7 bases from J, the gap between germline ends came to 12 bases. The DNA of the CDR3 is TGTGCTAGTGGTTTGTTGGGGGTACCGAATGAGCAGTTCTTC. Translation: CASGLLGVPNEQFF. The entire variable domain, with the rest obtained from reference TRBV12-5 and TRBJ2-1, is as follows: DARVTQTPRHKVTEMGQEVTMRCQPILGHNTVFWYRQTMMQGLELLAYFRNRAPLDDSGMPKDRFSAEMPDATLATLKIQPSEPRDSAVYFCASGLLGVPNEQFFGPGTRLTVL.

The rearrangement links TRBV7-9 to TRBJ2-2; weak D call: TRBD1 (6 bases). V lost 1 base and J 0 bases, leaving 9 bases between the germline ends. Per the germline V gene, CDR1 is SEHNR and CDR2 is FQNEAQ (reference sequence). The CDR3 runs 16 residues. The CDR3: CASSLVGDTNTGELFF. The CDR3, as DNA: TGTGCCAGCAGCTTAGTAGGGGACACGAACACCGGGGAGCTGTTTTTT.

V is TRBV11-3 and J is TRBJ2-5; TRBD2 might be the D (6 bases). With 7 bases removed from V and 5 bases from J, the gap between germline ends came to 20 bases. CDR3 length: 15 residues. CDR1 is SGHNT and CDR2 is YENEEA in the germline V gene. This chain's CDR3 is CASNQGLGFMETQYF. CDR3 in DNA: TGTGCCAGCAATCAGGGACTGGGGTTTATGGAGACCCAGTACTTC.

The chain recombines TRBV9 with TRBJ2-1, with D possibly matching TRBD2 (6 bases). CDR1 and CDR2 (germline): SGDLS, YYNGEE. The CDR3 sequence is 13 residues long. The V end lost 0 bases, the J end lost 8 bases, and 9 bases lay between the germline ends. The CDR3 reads CASSVGGGDEQFF. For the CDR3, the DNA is TGTGCCAGCAGCGTAGGTGGCGGGGATGAGCAGTTCTTC.

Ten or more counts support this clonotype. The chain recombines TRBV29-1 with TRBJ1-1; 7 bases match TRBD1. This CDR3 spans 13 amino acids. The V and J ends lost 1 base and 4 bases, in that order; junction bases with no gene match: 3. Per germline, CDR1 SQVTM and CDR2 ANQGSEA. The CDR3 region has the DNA TGCAGCGTTGAAGGGCAGGGGGGCACTGAAGCTTTCTTT. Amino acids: CSVEGQGGTEAFF.

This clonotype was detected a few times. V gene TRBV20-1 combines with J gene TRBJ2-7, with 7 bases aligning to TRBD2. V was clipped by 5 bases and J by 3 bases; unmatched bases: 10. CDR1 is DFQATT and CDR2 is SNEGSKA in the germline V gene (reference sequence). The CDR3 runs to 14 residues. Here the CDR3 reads CSASLAETFYEQYF. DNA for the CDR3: TGCAGTGCTTCCCTAGCGGAGACCTTCTACGAGCAGTACTTC.

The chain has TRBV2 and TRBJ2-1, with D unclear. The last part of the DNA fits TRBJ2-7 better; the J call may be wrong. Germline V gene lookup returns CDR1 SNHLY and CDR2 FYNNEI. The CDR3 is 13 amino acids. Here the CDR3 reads CASSGVSVGEQYF. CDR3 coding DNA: TGTGCCAGCAGTGGGGTTTCGGTGGGTGAGCAGTACTTC.

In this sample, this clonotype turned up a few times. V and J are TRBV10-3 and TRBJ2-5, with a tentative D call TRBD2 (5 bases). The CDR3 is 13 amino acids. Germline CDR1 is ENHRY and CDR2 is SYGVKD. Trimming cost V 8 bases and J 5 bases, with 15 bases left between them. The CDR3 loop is CAIAGPEKETQYF. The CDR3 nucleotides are TGTGCCATCGCGGGCCCCGAGAAGGAGACCCAGTACTTC.

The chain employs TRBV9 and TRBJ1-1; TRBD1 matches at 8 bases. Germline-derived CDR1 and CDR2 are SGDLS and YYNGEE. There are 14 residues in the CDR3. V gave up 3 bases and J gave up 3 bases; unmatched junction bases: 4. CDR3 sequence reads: CASSAAGGYTEAFF. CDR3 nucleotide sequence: TGTGCCAGCAGCGCCGCAGGGGGCTACACTGAAGCTTTCTTT. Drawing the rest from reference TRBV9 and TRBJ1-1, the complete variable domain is DSGVTQTPKHLITATGQRVTLRCSPRSGDLSVYWYQQSLDQGLQFLIQYYNGEERAKGNILERFSAQQFPDLHSELNLSSLELGDSALYFCASSAAGGYTEAFFGQGTRLTVV.

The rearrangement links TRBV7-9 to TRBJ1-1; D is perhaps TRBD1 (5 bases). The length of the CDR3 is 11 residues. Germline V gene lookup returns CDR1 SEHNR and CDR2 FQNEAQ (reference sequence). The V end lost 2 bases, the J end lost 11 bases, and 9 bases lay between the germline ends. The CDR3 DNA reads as TGTGCCAGCAGCTTACGGGGGTTGGCTTTCTTT. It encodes CASSLRGLAFF.

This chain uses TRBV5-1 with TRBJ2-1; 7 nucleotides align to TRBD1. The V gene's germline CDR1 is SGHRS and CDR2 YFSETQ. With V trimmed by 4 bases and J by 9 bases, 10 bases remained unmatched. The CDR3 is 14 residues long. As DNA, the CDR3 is TGCGCCAGCAGCCTGACAGGGCTTTCGGCTGAGCAGTTCTTC. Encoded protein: CASSLTGLSAEQFF.

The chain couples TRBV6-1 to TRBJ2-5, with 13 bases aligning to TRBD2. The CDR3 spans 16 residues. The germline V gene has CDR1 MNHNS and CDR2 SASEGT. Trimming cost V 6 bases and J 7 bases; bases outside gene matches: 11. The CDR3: CASSPTSGRGTRTQYF. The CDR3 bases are TGTGCCAGCAGCCCAACTAGCGGGAGGGGGACGAGGACCCAGTACTTC.

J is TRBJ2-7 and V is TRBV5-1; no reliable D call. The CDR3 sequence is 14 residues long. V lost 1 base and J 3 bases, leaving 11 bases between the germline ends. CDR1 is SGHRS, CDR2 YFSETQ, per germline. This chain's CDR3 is CASSLNRRNYEQYF. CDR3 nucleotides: TGCGCCAGCAGCTTGAATAGACGGAACTACGAGCAGTACTTC.

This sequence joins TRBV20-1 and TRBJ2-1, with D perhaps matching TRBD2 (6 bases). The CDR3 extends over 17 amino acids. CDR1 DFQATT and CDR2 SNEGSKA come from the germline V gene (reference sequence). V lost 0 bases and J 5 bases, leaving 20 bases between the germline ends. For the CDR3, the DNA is TGCAGTGCTAGAGACCCGACCCTGGGACTTCCAGACAATGAGCAGTTCTTC. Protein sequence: CSARDPTLGLPDNEQFF.

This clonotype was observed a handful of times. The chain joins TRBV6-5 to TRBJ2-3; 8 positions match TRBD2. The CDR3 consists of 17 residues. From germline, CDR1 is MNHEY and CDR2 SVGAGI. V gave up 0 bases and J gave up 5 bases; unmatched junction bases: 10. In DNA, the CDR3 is TGTGCCAGCAGTTACTCGTTTCCGGGAGGGCATAAAGATACGCAGTATTTT. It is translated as CASSYSFPGGHKDTQYF.

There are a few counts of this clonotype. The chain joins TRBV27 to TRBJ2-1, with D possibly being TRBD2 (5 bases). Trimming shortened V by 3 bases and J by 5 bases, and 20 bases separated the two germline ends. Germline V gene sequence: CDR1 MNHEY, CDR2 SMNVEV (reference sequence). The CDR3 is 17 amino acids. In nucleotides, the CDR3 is TGTGCCAGCAGTTTCCCTGGGAGTGGGGTGAGGAACAATGAGCAGTTCTTC. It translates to CASSFPGSGVRNNEQFF.

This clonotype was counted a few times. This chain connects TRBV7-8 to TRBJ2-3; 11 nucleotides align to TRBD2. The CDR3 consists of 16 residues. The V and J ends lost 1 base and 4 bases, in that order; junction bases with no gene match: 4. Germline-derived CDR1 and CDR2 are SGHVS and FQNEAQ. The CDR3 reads CASSLEPGLAADTQYF. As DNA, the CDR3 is TGTGCCAGCAGCTTAGAACCGGGACTAGCGGCAGATACGCAGTATTTT.